This TCR beta chain originates from a study of T cell responses to AZD1222 COVID-19 vaccine (dated by TCRdb to the early 2020s). For context, the study as a whole: A total of more than 230 trial participants underwent TCR sequencing, of whom some 200 had received two doses of AZD1222 and approximately 25 had received two doses of the MenACWY control vaccine. Trial participants were enrolled by age into subgroups of 18-55, 56-69 and 70-plus years, and approximately 150, 30 and 60 TCR-sequenced participants, respectively, were included in these subgroups. General study outcomes and caveats: No day 14 peak-response samples were available, so repertoires were characterized only after the peak T cell response. Most participants were white British and females outnumbered males, and the authors suggested that clonal diversity may have been underestimated. Epitopes outside the regions mutated in the B.1.351 and B.1.1.7 variants were reportedly recognized by nearly half of the unique spike-specific TCRs. A significant rise in spike-specific TCR breadth and depth was observed after two AZD1222 doses relative to day 0 and relative to MenACWY recipients. Vaccine-associated CD4 TCRs spanned the whole spike protein, with dominant responses in regions 160-218 and 743-854. Conclusions about previously exposed vaccinees are limited because only six or seven AZD1222 recipients were SARS-CoV-2 seropositive at baseline. In the small 56-69-year group, the increase in depth fell short of significance, most likely because of low power.

The CDR3 regions of human TCRbeta chains were analyzed by immunosequencing. On the authors' methods: Repertoire TCRs were matched against a reference library of SARS-CoV-2-specific TCRs generated with the MIRA antigen-specificity platform. Breadth meant the fraction of unique TCRs that were SARS-CoV-2-associated, whereas depth meant the fraction of total T cells that were SARS-CoV-2-associated. Using the MIRA data, each spike-specific TCR was assigned both to the spike region to which the TCR was reactive and to a CD4 or CD8 class. Log10-transformed breadth and depth values were compared by one-way ANOVA with Sidak's multiple comparisons tests. Imported from immuneACCESS, the table was reduced by TCRdb to in-frame sequences with V and J called. These copies leave out some clones; in studies compared against another copy, an unresolved V gene accounts for under half, and the cause of the remainder is not known. For V, J and clone size, that table is used; D and trimming come from the DNA. Here the sample has roughly 140,000 clones; almost 95% occur a single time. The ten biggest clones cover about 9.4% of the sample.

As regards this clone: Its antigen is not yet known. No much larger clone is present one base from it, and per-base qualities are unavailable.

Trimming takes 3 bases off V and 1 base off J; junction bases not matched to a gene: 5. The CDR3 runs 15 amino acids, cysteine and phenylalanine included. Solely the CDR3 DNA is kept, with 45 bases framed from the first base. Reading the germline V gene gives CDR1 MGHDK and CDR2 SYGVNS. The time point label, as the study defines it: about 28 days (+/-7) after the second vaccine dose. AZD1222 recipients whose second dose came at about 4 weeks and those whose second dose came at about 12 weeks were combined into one group, since spike-specific TCR depth and breadth did not differ between the two schedules. Samples from vaccinated people were obtained from the UK trials COV001 and COV002, which included a single-blind randomized controlled phase 2/3 trial of AZD1222 (ChAdOx1 nCoV-19) in healthy adults. For TCRbeta chain sequencing, PBMC samples were collected from trial participants at day 0 and at day 28 after the second dose.

The chain joins TRBV25-1 to TRBJ1-1, with 7 central nucleotides matching TRBD1. The receptor comes from an adult who received the AZD1222 COVID-19 vaccine. This specimen consisted of peripheral blood, obtained 28 days after the second AZD1222 dose. The CDR3 amino acid sequence is: CASSDRQGQNTEAFF. The nucleotide sequence is TGTGCCAGCAGTGATCGACAGGGCCAGAACACTGAAGCTTTCTTT.